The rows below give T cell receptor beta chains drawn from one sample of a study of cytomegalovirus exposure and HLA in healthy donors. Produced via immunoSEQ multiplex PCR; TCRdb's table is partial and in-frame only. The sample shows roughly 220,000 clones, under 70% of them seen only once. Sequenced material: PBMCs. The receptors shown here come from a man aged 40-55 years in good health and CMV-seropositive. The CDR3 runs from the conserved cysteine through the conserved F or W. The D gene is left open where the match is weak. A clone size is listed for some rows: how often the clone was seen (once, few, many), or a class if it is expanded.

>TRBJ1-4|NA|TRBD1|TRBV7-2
TGTGCCAGCAGCCCGTGGACAGGGGAGAATGAAAAACTGTTTTTT
CASSPWTGENEKLFF
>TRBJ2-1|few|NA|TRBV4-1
TGCGCCAGCAGCCAAGTAGGGGGTTCGGATGAGCAGTTCTTC
CASSQVGGSDEQFF
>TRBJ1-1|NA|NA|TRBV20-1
TGCAGTGCAACATGGGGGCCTGAAGCTTTCTTT
CSATWGPEAFF
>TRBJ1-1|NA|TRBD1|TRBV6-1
TGTGCCAGCACCAGATGGGACAGCGAAGCTTTCTTT
CASTRWDSEAFF
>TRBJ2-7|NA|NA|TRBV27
TGTGCCAGCAGTACCCTCCCGGAGTCGAGCTCCTACGAGCAGTACTTC
CASSTLPESSSYEQYF
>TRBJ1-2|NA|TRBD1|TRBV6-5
TGTGCCAGCAGTGCAGGGGGCCCCATCAGTGGCTACACCTTC
CASSAGGPISGYTF
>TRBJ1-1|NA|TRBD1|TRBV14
TGTGCCAGCAGCCAAGAGCAACAGGGGGACACTGAAGCTTTCTTT
CASSQEQQGDTEAFF
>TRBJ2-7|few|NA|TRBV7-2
TGTGCCAGCAGCTTCGGCAGGGGGGATTACGAGCAGTACTTC
CASSFGRGDYEQYF
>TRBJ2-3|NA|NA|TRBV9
TGTGCCAGCAGCGTAGAACAGCTCACAGATACGCAGTATTTT
CASSVEQLTDTQYF
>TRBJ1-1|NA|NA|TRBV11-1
TGTGCCAGCAGCCCGATGAGCGGCGCGGGTGAAGCTTTCTTT
CASSPMSGAGEAFF
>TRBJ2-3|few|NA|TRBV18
TGTGCCAGCTACAGGGCGATCACAGATACGCAGTATTTT
CASYRAITDTQYF
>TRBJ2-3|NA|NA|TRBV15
TGTGCCACCAGCAGAGATTCAAGGGGTTCGTCAGATACGCAGTATTTT
CATSRDSRGSSDTQYF
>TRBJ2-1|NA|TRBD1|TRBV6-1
TGTGCCAGCAGTGAACTACAGGGGAATGAGCAGTTCTTC
CASSELQGNEQFF
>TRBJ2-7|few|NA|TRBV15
TGTGCCACCAGCAGAGATTGGCCTACCGGGGGATCCTACGAGCAGTACTTC
CATSRDWPTGGSYEQYF
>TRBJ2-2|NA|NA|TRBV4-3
TGCGCCAGCAGCCACCTCCCCCCCGGGGAGCTGTTTTTT
CASSHLPPGELFF
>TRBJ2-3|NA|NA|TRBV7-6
TGTGCCAGCAGCCCGAGGTATCGGGGTTCCAGCACAGATACGCAGTATTTT
CASSPRYRGSSTDTQYF
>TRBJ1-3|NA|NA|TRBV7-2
TGTGCCAGCAGCTTAGGGACTTCTGGAAACACCATATATTTT
CASSLGTSGNTIYF
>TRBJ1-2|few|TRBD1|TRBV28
TGTGCCAGCAGTTTACCGGGACAGGGAATCTATGGCTACACCTTC
CASSLPGQGIYGYTF
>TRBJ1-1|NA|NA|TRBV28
TGTGCCAGTACTACGGTCACTGAAGCTTTCTTT
CASTTVTEAFF
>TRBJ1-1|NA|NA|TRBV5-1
TGCGCCAGCAGCCTTACAGGGCCAGCGAACACTGAAGCTTTCTTT
CASSLTGPANTEAFF
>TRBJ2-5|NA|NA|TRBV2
TGTGCCAGCAGTGACCCCCCTATGAAGCAGTACTTC
CASSDPPMKQYF
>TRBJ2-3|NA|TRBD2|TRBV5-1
TGCGCCAGCAGGACTAGCGGGACTAGCACAGATACGCAGTATTTT
CASRTSGTSTDTQYF
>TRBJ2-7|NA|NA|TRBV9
TGTGCCAGCAGCGTCGATCAGGGTAGGAACTACGAGCAGTACTTC
CASSVDQGRNYEQYF
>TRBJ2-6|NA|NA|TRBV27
TGTGCCAGCAGTGCGAACTCTGGGGCCAACGTCCTGACTTTC
CASSANSGANVLTF
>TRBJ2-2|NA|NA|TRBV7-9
TGTGCCAGCAGCCTCGCAGTGAACACCGGGGAGCTGTTTTTT
CASSLAVNTGELFF
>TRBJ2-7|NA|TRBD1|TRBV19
TGTGCCACCCTGGGACAGGGGGGAGGCGAGCAGTACTTC
CATLGQGGGEQYF
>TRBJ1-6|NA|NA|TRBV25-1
TGTGCCAGCAGTGAATGGGGGGGCGATTCACCCCTCCACTTT
CASSEWGGDSPLHF
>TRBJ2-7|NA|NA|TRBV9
TGTGCCAGCAGCGTAGATGTGAAGAGCTACGAGCAGTACTTC
CASSVDVKSYEQYF
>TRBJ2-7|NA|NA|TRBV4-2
TGTGCCAGCAGCCAAGGTCTGGGGAGCTCCTACGAGCAGTACTTC
CASSQGLGSSYEQYF
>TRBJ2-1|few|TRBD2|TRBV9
TGTGCCAGCAGCGTAGGACTAGCGGCCGAAATCTACAATGAGCAGTTCTTC
CASSVGLAAEIYNEQFF
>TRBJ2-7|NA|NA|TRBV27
TGTGCCAGCAGCCCCCGGGTGGGCTCCTACGAGCAGTACTTC
CASSPRVGSYEQYF
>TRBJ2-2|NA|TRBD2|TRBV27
TGTGCCAGCAGTTTATGGGGGGGAAGAGGAACCGGGGAGCTGTTTTTT
CASSLWGGRGTGELFF
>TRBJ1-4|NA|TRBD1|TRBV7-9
TGTTCCAGCAGCTTGGGACAGAGGAATGAAAAACTGTTTTTT
CSSSLGQRNEKLFF
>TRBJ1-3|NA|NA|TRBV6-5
TGTGCCAGCAGTTACTCAAGACCAGGGCGAGGAAACACCATATATTTT
CASSYSRPGRGNTIYF
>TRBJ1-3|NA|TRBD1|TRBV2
TGTGCCAGCATCTGGGACAGTCGCTCTGGAAACACCATATATTTT
CASIWDSRSGNTIYF